What follows are 6 T cell receptor beta chains derived from one specimen sequenced in a study of control samples from healthy donors and cancer patients. TCRdb keeps only in-frame clones here, not all; method: immunoSEQ multiplex PCR. The sample shows about 100,000 clones, roughly nine tenths of them seen only once. Sequenced: blood. The receptors were sampled from a woman between 45 and 60 years old in good health.

V is TRBV18 and J is TRBJ2-5, with 10 bases aligning to TRBD2. The germline V gene has CDR1 KGHSH and CDR2 LQKENI. V lost 3 bases and J lost 1; bases outside the gene matches: 2. The CDR3 totals 15 residues. The CDR3 region has the DNA TGTGCCAGCTCACCTAGCGGGGGGTCCCAAGAGACCCAGTACTTC. Residues: CASSPSGGSQETQYF.

The chain links TRBV4-3 to TRBJ1-4, with 9 bases aligning to TRBD1. CDR3 size: 16 residues. V shed 2 bases and J 6 bases; nucleotides not matched to a gene: 7. Germline values: CDR1 LGHNA, CDR2 YSLEER. The CDR3 coding sequence is TGCGCCAGCAGCCAACGACCGGGACAGGGAGATGAAAAACTGTTTTTT. Translation gives CASSQRPGQGDEKLFF.

This clone was detected only once. The chain combines TRBV27 with TRBJ2-1; TRBD2 aligns across 7 bases. This CDR3 has 14 residues. V lost 3 bases and J lost 5; bases outside the gene matches: 4. Germline V CDR1 and CDR2: MNHEY, SMNVEV (reference sequence). Here the CDR3 DNA reads TGTGCCAGCAGTTTGGCGGGAGAAGACAATGAGCAGTTCTTC. Its protein product is CASSLAGEDNEQFF.

The gene calls are TRBV7-6 and TRBJ2-2; TRBD1 matches 8 bases. Germline CDR1 is SGHVS and CDR2 is FNYEAQ. Losses at the gene ends were 6 bases for V and 6 bases for J; bases not matched to a gene: 9. The CDR3 spans 15 residues. CDR3: CASSAWTGRAGELFF. The CDR3 DNA follows: TGTGCCAGCAGTGCCTGGACAGGGAGAGCCGGGGAGCTGTTTTTT.

V gene TRBV5-1 combines with J gene TRBJ2-1; TRBD2 aligns across 12 bases. Trimming took 6 bases from V and 2 from J; bases not matched to a gene: 3. This CDR3 comprises 15 residues. Germline V CDR1 and CDR2: SGHRS, YFSETQ. In DNA, the CDR3 is TGCGCCAGCATCCGGACTAGCGGGGCCTACAATGAGCAGTTCTTC. Translation gives CASIRTSGAYNEQFF. The whole variable domain, remainder taken from reference TRBV5-1 and TRBJ2-1, is KAGVTQTPRYLIKTRGQQVTLSCSPISGHRSVSWYQQTPGQGLQFLFEYFSETQRNKGNFPGRFSGRQFSNSRSEMNVSTLELGDSALYLCASIRTSGAYNEQFFGPGTRLTVL.

J is TRBJ2-3 and V is TRBV6-5, with 9 positions matching TRBD2. The CDR3 has 15 residues. Per germline, CDR1 MNHEY and CDR2 SVGAGI. With V trimmed by 6 bases and J by 2 bases, 6 bases remained unmatched. CDR3 sequence: CASSRSSGNTDTQYF. In DNA, the CDR3 is TGTGCCAGCAGCCGATCTAGCGGGAACACAGATACGCAGTATTTT.